This T cell receptor (beta chain) was captured in a study of cytomegalovirus exposure and HLA in healthy donors. There are 13 residues in the CDR3. Germline V gene data show CDR1 as SGHVS and CDR2 as FQNEAQ. The ends were cut back, 0 bases at V and 9 bases at J, with 9 bases in the middle. Here immunoSEQ multiplex PCR was the method, and the copy in TCRdb shows in-frame clones only, minus some. Of roughly 77,000 clones in the sample, 85% to 95% were seen once. The TCR sequence derives from a woman aged 18-29 years in good health and CMV-seronegative. J is TRBJ1-5 and V is TRBV7-8; D might be TRBD1 (5 bases). The sample was PBMCs. The CDR3 protein is CASSLAQGGPQHF. The CDR3 region has the DNA TGTGCCAGCAGCTTAGCCCAGGGAGGGCCCCAGCATTTT.